These T cell receptor beta chains were read from a single sample in a study of blood T cell repertoires in COVID-19. The repertoire was sequenced with immunoSEQ multiplex PCR; TCRdb's copy has only in-frame clones and lacks some. The table includes about 16,000 clones, about 88% detected once. The sequencing input was peripheral blood. The receptors were gathered from a man at least 80 years old with acute or convalescent COVID-19. The CDR3 runs from the conserved cysteine through the conserved F or W.

V	J	CDR3
TRBV4-1	TRBJ2-7	CASSLGSGGYEQYF
TRBV5-1	TRBJ2-7	CASSLVLGSSYEQYF
TRBV9	TRBJ2-5	CASSANSGRGAETQYF
TRBV13	TRBJ2-1	CASSAPGQGKFF
TRBV9	TRBJ2-2	CASSLGTSGNTGELFF
TRBV23-1	TRBJ2-7	CASSHFDGLAGGPGEQYF
TRBV30	TRBJ1-1	CASYRDATEAFF
TRBV20-1	TRBJ2-2	CSASRREGSTGELFF
TRBV11-3	TRBJ1-1	CASSQGTGGTTEAFF
TRBV5-1	TRBJ1-2	CASSLGQKEFYTF
TRBV3-1/TRBV3-2	TRBJ2-5	CASSQRQGAGETQYF
TRBV19	TRBJ1-1	CASSITGTVEAFF
TRBV5-1	TRBJ1-1	CASNWGHRDTEAFF
TRBV5-1	TRBJ1-2	CASSFAGTDYSYTF
TRBV6-1	TRBJ1-2	CASSETGENYGYTF
TRBV24-1	TRBJ2-7	CATSDTGNYEQYF
TRBV7-8	TRBJ2-5	CASSPGTGSYQETQYF
TRBV23-1	TRBJ1-6	CASSQSLDTGKTGSYNSPLHF
TRBV7-8	TRBJ1-3	CASSQSGQGNTIYF
TRBV10-3	TRBJ1-1	CAISASDTLNTEAFF